This T cell receptor (beta chain) was sequenced in a study of blood T cell repertoires in COVID-19. Trimming pared 0 bases from V and 6 bases from J, leaving 6 bases between. This CDR3 is 12 amino acids long. Germline V lookup: CDR1 KGHSH, CDR2 LQKENI. Libraries were prepared by immunoSEQ multiplex PCR; TCRdb keeps only in-frame clonotypes and omits some of them. The sample comprises over 65,000 clones, approximately 84% of which are singletons, and approximately 12% rests with the top ten. Sample: peripheral blood. The chain employs TRBV18 and TRBJ2-7, with D possibly matching TRBD1 (5 bases). This clonotype originated in a human donor in a cohort sampled during active COVID-19. The CDR3 nucleotides read TGTGCCAGCTCACCACCAAGGGGCGAGCAGTACTTC. This sequence encodes CASSPPRGEQYF.